The clone carrying this T cell receptor (beta chain) showed up many times. The antigen is unknown. This sample is part of a study of response to subunit inactivated influenza vaccine. Trimming took off 3 bases at V and 7 bases at J, with 8 bases between the two ends. The germline V gene encodes CDR1 SGHRS and CDR2 YFSETQ. The CDR3 totals 12 residues. Study observations and caveats: After each seasonal influenza vaccination, few new T cells are recruited, the authors suggested.

Via MiXCR, TCRdb re-called the RT-PCR reads, giving one row per CDR3 protein. This sample has fewer than 200,000 distinct CDR3 sequences, with around 8.8% found just once. The sequence came from a man aged 50 to 59 who received an inactivated influenza vaccine. This chain connects TRBV5-1 to TRBJ2-1, with D perhaps TRBD1 (6 bases). The sample here was non-naive T cells sorted from PBMCs, taken on the day of vaccination. The CDR3 loop is CASSSGVNEQFF. The CDR3, as DNA: TGCGCCAGCAGCTCAGGGGTGAATGAGCAGTTCTTC.